This TCR beta chain appears in the sequencing data of a study of blood T cell repertoires in COVID-19. Study overall: Some COVID-19 samples were acute and others convalescent; all came from the United States, Italy and Spain.

The germline gives CDR1 GTSNPN, CDR2 SVGIG (reference sequence). Trimming removed 0 bases at V and 4 bases at J, with 12 bases between. This CDR3 comprises 14 residues. The assay was immunoSEQ multiplex PCR, and TCRdb's table has in-frame clones only and misses some. The table records 200,000 or so clones, over 70% of them present only once. The source material was peripheral blood. The receptor's source is a man aged 55 to 70 with active or convalescent COVID-19. The J gene is TRBJ1-2, the V gene TRBV30; TRBD1 is a possible D gene (5 bases). The CDR3 sequence is CAWSVKGFGYGYTF. The CDR3, as DNA: TGTGCCTGGAGTGTAAAGGGGTTCGGCTATGGCTACACCTTC. Filled out from reference TRBV30 and TRBJ1-2, the complete variable domain reads SQTIHQWPATLVQPVGSPLSLECTVEGTSNPNLYWYRQAAGRGLQLLFYSVGIGQISSEVPQNLSASRPQDRQFILSSKKLLLSDSGFYLCAWSVKGFGYGYTFGSGTRLTVV.